These T cell receptor beta chains were read from a single sample in a study of blood T cell repertoires in COVID-19. Produced via immunoSEQ multiplex PCR; TCRdb's table is partial and in-frame only. The repertoire holds approximately 240,000 clones, with about 80% as singletons. The sequenced sample was PBMCs or T cells enriched from blood (not recorded which). The source is a woman in her forties with acute COVID-19. CDR3s leave out the opening cysteine and the closing phenylalanine or tryptophan.

v_call	j_call	cdr3_aa
TRBV7-2	TRBJ1-1	ASSLTGGIDTEAF
TRBV5-1	TRBJ1-3	ASSLGQSSGNTIY
TRBV7-8	TRBJ1-3	ASSPQGNTIY
TRBV19	TRBJ2-7	ASSIPGIPYEQY
TRBV29-1	TRBJ1-2	SVKGGSGNYGYT
TRBV3-1/TRBV3-2	TRBJ1-1	ASSQGREDTEAF
TRBV28	TRBJ1-5	ASSLFTTGNQPQH
TRBV4-1	TRBJ2-1	ASSQDLLAGVRGASYNEQF
TRBV6-5	TRBJ2-7	ASQQGGLRSYEQY
TRBV27	TRBJ1-5	ASRPAGIGNQPQH
TRBV3-1/TRBV3-2	TRBJ1-1	ASSQARNTEAF
TRBV30	TRBJ1-2	AWSAQGAHGYT
TRBV5-1	TRBJ1-4	ASSQGTTNEKLF
TRBV4-1	TRBJ2-1	ASSQLGLAGESVF
TRBV10-3	TRBJ1-2	AIGTGAANYGYT
TRBV10-2	TRBJ2-7	ANGQYEQY
TRBV14	TRBJ2-2	ASSPLGGGSGELF
TRBV6-4	TRBJ1-2	ASSPGQGNYGYT
TRBV5-6	TRBJ1-2	ASQTVNYGYT
TRBV9	TRBJ1-2	ASSVAPGTDYGYT
TRBV28	TRBJ1-2	ASSPRPGVSNYGYT
TRBV7-9	TRBJ1-1	ASSPHTGGDTEAF
TRBV7-6	TRBJ1-6	ASSRGQSSYNSPLH
TRBV10-3	TRBJ1-1	AISEEAAVSTEAF
TRBV6-5	TRBJ1-5	ASMRDNQPQH
TRBV5-1	TRBJ2-6	ASSLGGAGANVLT
TRBV6-6	TRBJ1-2	ASSPRDSPHFSYGYT
TRBV12-3/TRBV12-4	TRBJ2-1	ASSFDNGEQF
TRBV7-9	TRBJ1-2	ASSFSGSGGYT
TRBV24-1	TRBJ1-2	ATSDPGTGGLWDYGYT
TRBV6-4	TRBJ2-1	ASSDSASGGADEQF
TRBV4-3	TRBJ1-1	ASSQDQAGRTEAF
TRBV7-9	TRBJ2-3	ASSLYPAGPTDTQY
TRBV6-5	TRBJ2-7	ASKGGSRGEQY
TRBV27	TRBJ2-5	ASSWASGNQETQY
TRBV4-1	TRBJ1-1	ASSLPGGGLNTEAF
TRBV3-1/TRBV3-2	TRBJ2-6	ASRDRSGANVLT
TRBV7-2	TRBJ2-5	ASSFGVETQY
TRBV11-2	TRBJ1-2	ASRSARGSLGYT
TRBV5-4	TRBJ2-1	ASSSRDRVRNEQF
TRBV19	TRBJ1-4	ASYNEKLF
TRBV7-2	TRBJ1-6	ASSPYRGGNSPLH
TRBV5-5	TRBJ2-5	ASSLGPTGEETQY
TRBV14	TRBJ2-5	ASSQGGDPPRETQY
TRBV19	TRBJ1-4	ASSWSGGRGEKLF
TRBV29-1	TRBJ2-7	SVPGTGLVEQY
TRBV5-1	TRBJ2-3	ASSLESVRTDTQY
TRBV5-1	TRBJ1-1	ASSLAEGAWTEAF
TRBV6-5	TRBJ2-7	ATRNQGASEQY